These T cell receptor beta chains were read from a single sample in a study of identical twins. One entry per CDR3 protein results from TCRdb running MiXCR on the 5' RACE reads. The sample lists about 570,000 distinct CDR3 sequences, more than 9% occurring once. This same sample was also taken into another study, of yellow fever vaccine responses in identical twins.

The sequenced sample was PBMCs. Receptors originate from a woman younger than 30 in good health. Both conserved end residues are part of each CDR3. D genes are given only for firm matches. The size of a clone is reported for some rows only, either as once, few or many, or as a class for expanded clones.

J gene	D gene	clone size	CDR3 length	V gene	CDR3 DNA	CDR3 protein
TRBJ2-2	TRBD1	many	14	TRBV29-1	TGCAGCGCCAGGGACAGCTCGAACACCGGGGAGCTGTTTTTT	CSARDSSNTGELFF
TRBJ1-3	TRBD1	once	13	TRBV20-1	TGCAGTGCCCAGACAGGGACTGGAAACACCATATATTTT	CSAQTGTGNTIYF
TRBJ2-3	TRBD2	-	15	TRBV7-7	TGTGCTAGCAGCCGTAGCGGGGGGCCCCCAGATACGCAGTATTTT	CASSRSGGPPDTQYF
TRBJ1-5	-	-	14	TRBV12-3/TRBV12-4	TGTGCCAGCAGTTCGTTATATAGCAATCAGCCCCAGCATTTT	CASSSLYSNQPQHF
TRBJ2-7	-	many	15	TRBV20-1	TGCAGTGCTCATAAGTCGGAAAGTGGAAGGAACGAGCAGTACTTC	CSAHKSESGRNEQYF
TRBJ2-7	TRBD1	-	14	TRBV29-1	TGCAGCGTTGACCCGGGACAGGGGACCTACGAGCAGTACTTC	CSVDPGQGTYEQYF
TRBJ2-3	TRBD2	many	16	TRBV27	TGTGCCAGCAGTTTCGCTAGCGGGGAGATAACAGATACGCAGTATTTT	CASSFASGEITDTQYF
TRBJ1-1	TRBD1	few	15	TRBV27	TGTGCCAGCAGTCTAAGGACAGGGGGGATGTTTGAAGCTTTCTTT	CASSLRTGGMFEAFF
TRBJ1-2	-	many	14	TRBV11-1	TGTGCCAGCAGCCCTGGAGGGAGAGGCTATGGCTACACCTTC	CASSPGGRGYGYTF
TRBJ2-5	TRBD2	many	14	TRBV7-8	TGTGCCAGCCGTCTTGCGGGGGAGCGAGAGACCCAGTACTTC	CASRLAGERETQYF
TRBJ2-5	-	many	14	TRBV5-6	TGTGCCAGCAGCCCGCGGGCAGGCCAAGAGACCCAGTACTTC	CASSPRAGQETQYF
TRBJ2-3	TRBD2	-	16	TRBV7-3	TGTGCCAGCAGCTTGGGTAGCGGGACCTACACAGATACGCAGTATTTT	CASSLGSGTYTDTQYF
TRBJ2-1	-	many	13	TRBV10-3	TGTGCCATCAGTGACTTCACTTACAATGAGCAGTTCTTC	CAISDFTYNEQFF
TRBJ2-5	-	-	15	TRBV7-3	TGTGCCAGCAGCCGCCGGGGAAGTCGAGGCGAGACCCAGTACTTC	CASSRRGSRGETQYF
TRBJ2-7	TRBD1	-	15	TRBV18	TGTGCCAGCTCACCAGCCGGGACAGCACGTTACGAGCAGTACTTC	CASSPAGTARYEQYF
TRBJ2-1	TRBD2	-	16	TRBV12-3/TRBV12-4	TGTGCCAGCATGCAACTAGCGGGGGGGTTCTTTAATGAGCAGTTCTTC	CASMQLAGGFFNEQFF